The 6 T cell receptor beta chains below come from one sample, sequenced in a study of tumor and adjacent non-tumor tissue in lung cancer. This sample's RNA came from whole unsorted tissue. Three rounds of nested PCR, following a modified ARM-PCR protocol, produced the TCRbeta library. One entry per CDR3 protein, called by TCRdb with MiXCR from the multiplex PCR reads. The data contain under 140,000 distinct CDR3 sequences, roughly 84% of them seen just once; the ten biggest clones take up approximately 22%. The material sequenced was lung tumor tissue. Every receptor here comes from a man between 65 and 85 years old with non-small cell lung cancer.

This clonotype occurred once. The junction differs from germline at one of its ends, possibly a read error. This chain uses TRBV11-2 with TRBJ2-7; D unresolved. Germline loops: CDR1 SGHAT, CDR2 FQNNGV. The CDR3 extends over 15 amino acids. CDR3: CASSPYSETTYEQCF. The DNA for the CDR3 is TGTGCCAGCAGCCCGTACTCCGAGACAACATACGAGCAGTGCTTC.

The sample holds a few counts of this clonotype. Since a much larger clone is just one base distant, this may be a read error. V gene TRBV30 combines with J gene TRBJ1-1, with D possibly TRBD1 on 6 matching bases. The CDR3 has 11 residues. Germline CDR1 GTSNPN, CDR2 SVGIG (reference sequence). The CDR3 spells CVWRGTSEAFF. CDR3 bases: TGTGTCTGGAGGGGGACCAGTGAAGCTTTCTTT.

By share of the sample, this clonotype is medium-sized. The genes are TRBV4-2 and TRBJ2-7; 7 bases are shared with TRBD1. The V and J ends lost 1 base and 5 bases, in that order; junction bases with no gene match: 14. Germline CDR1 LGHNA, CDR2 YNFKEQ. The CDR3 length is 17 residues. CDR3 region: CASSQAVRRQGEDEQYF. The CDR3 nucleotides read TGTGCCAGCAGCCAAGCGGTACGTCGGCAGGGGGAAGACGAGCAGTACTTC.

In regard to this clonotype: A junction end diverges from the germline sequence, so it may reflect a read error. The chain carries TRBV14 and TRBJ2-3; TRBD2 is a possible D gene (6 bases). Germline V lookup: CDR1 SGHDN, CDR2 FVKESK. This CDR3 is built from 15 residues. Here the CDR3 reads CASTRDSDAVDMQYF. The CDR3 DNA follows: TGTGCCAGCACCCGGGACTCCGATGCCGTAGATATGCAGTATTTT. The whole variable domain, filled in from reference TRBV14 and TRBJ2-3, reads EAGVTQFPSHSVIEKGQTVTLRCDPISGHDNLYWYRRVMGKEIKFLLHFVKESKQDESGMPNNRFLAERTGGTYSTLKVQPAELEDSGVYFCASTRDSDAVDMQYFGPGTRLTVL.

In regard to this clonotype: A read error may produce the germline difference seen at one junction end. The genes are TRBV4-1 and TRBJ2-5; D uncertain. The CDR3 length is 14 residues. From germline, CDR1 is MGHRA and CDR2 YSYEKL. The CDR3, as DNA: TGCGTCAGCAGCCAAGAGTGGTATCAAGAGACCCAGTACTTC. Residues: CVSSQEWYQETQYF.

Regarding this clonotype: One end of the junction varies from germline; a read error may be responsible. The rearrangement uses TRBV11-2 and TRBJ2-3, with 7 bases matching TRBD2. Germline V gives CDR1 SGHAT, CDR2 FQNNGV. This CDR3 has 17 residues. Here the CDR3 DNA reads TGTGCCGGCAGCCCTAGACTAGTGGGGGGGTATCGAGATACGCAGTATTTT. It encodes CAGSPRLVGGYRDTQYF.